This TCR beta chain was recovered during a study of blood T cells in healthy people across ages. A second PCR, run for roughly 6 to 11 cycles, used a sample-barcoded 5' primer plus a J-beta primer mix. In TCRdb, the 5' RACE reads were re-called with MiXCR into one record per CDR3 protein. Of about 1.5 million distinct CDR3 sequences in the sample, approximately 38% are singletons; the top ten hold 7.9%. Germline assignment: CDR1 MNHEY and CDR2 SVGAGI. The CDR3 contains 16 residues. With V trimmed by 8 bases and J by 8 bases, 15 bases remained unmatched. Study results and caveats: Because donor CMV status was unknown, expanded clonotype changes were possibly confounded.

As concerns this clonotype: Its target is unknown.

Collection of approximately 9.3 milliliters of peripheral blood was performed for each donor. Researchers isolated at least 6 million PBMCs per sample. Total RNA, at least 5.5 micrograms per sample, was extracted from PBMCs. The V call is TRBV6-5, the J call TRBJ2-3, with 11 bases matching TRBD2. Sequenced input: blood. This clonotype was sampled from a woman between 18 and 29 years old in good health. The CDR3 loop reads CASGQTSGRGLGTQYF. CDR3 DNA sequence: TGTGCCAGCGGCCAAACTAGCGGGAGAGGGTTAGGTACGCAGTATTTT.